What follows describes a single TCR beta chain. This receptor's antigen is unknown. These data are taken from a study of monozygotic twins with inflammatory bowel disease (dated by TCRdb to the late 2010s). Some background on the complete study: The full study comprised around 28 monozygotic twin pairs: nine German pairs (four IBD-concordant, five IBD-discordant) and 19 IBD-discordant Danish pairs. Each individual had, on average, about 151 000 unique TCRalpha sequences and 181 000 unique TCRbeta sequences available for analysis. The search for disease-associated traits relied mainly on comparing, within discordant pairs, IBD patients with their genetically identical healthy co-twins. What the authors observed across the whole study: IBD patients had lower TCRbeta repertoire diversity, measured by the inverse Simpson index, than their healthy co-twins. No single strong signal or clonotype linked to IBD turned up in the results, so the idea that one exists was not supported. Compared with healthy twins, IBD patients had fewer clonotypes in common with other individuals, a difference most pronounced in patients showing signs of disease activity. Different T cell subtypes could not be distinguished in the analysis. Concordant and discordant twins showed no difference in repertoire similarity, possibly because of limited statistical power. Background noise and inter-individual variability may have been introduced into the repertoires by the differing immunosuppressive treatments among patients.

From each donor, a roughly 2.7 ml peripheral blood sample was collected into PAXgene tubes and stored at -80 degrees C. Without T cell sorting, total RNA was isolated from whole blood using the PAXgene blood miRNA kit on an automated QIAcube. Peripheral blood from monozygotic twin pairs, either concordant or discordant for inflammatory bowel disease, underwent deep TCRalpha and TCRbeta repertoire profiling that used unique molecular barcoding. For every twin pair, smoking habits were documented, and each individual was categorised as a current, former or never smoker. Library preparation used 5' RACE. Preparation of each TCR library used roughly 3,300 ng of total RNA. For each sample, cDNA was synthesized in eight separate reactions using SMARTScribe reverse transcriptase. During cDNA synthesis, template switching introduced unique molecular identifiers that contained a 6-nucleotide sample barcode. TCRalpha and TCRbeta cDNA was amplified by two nested PCRs of 16 and 9 cycles, with bead purification after each PCR. Before amplification, the cDNA was treated with uracil DNA-glycosylase and purified using the QIAquick PCR purification kit. In the second PCR, Illumina TruSeq-compatible adapters and sample-specific barcodes were added. Library quality and concentration were checked on TapeStation and Qubit, and libraries were pooled at around 4.7 ng each. Pooled libraries were sequenced on an Illumina HiSeq2500 single-index Rapid Run with 2 x 100 bp reads and custom sequencing primers. In the paper's pipeline: MiGEC version 1.2.6 was used for UMI-based consensus assembly to correct PCR and sequencing errors. MiXCR version 2.1.1 handled V(D)J alignment, clonotype assembly and CDR3 extraction. To normalise gene usage, clonotype sharing and MAIT/NKT TCR abundance, the top 1000, 10 000 and 20 000 clonotypes in each sample were analysed. After downsampling to 27 000 UMIs, diversity was calculated as the inverse Simpson index using the vegan R package. Paired Mann-Whitney U tests on discordant twin pairs were used, with Benjamini-Hochberg multiple-testing correction. Following reprocessing of the reads by TCRdb, the data hold one row per CDR3 protein sequence and no DNA is available. None of the V and J calls come from the authors' own analysis; TCRdb made them. The table for this sample shows approximately 200,000 distinct CDR3 sequences. Roughly 1.5% of the sample goes to the ten largest clones.

From its cysteine to its phenylalanine, the CDR3 spans 12 amino acids. The protein alone is recorded here. The CDR1 and CDR2 encoded by the germline V gene (reference sequence) are SGHKS and YYEKEE. The sample taken for sequencing was blood. The source of this sequence is a human donor with ulcerative colitis or Crohn's disease, or a healthy co-twin of an affected twin (not recorded which). This chain is built from TRBV5-5 and TRBJ1-6; TCRdb's D call, TRBD1, is unchecked because there is no DNA. Here the CDR3 is given as CASRPGNSPLHF. Reference TRBV5-5 and TRBJ1-6 genes cover what lies past the CDR3, so the full variable domain is DAGVTQSPTHLIKTRGQQVTLRCSPISGHKSVSWYQQVLGQGPQFIFQYYEKEERGRGNFPDRFSARQFPNYSSELNVNALLLGDSALYLCASRPGNSPLHFGNGTRLTVT.